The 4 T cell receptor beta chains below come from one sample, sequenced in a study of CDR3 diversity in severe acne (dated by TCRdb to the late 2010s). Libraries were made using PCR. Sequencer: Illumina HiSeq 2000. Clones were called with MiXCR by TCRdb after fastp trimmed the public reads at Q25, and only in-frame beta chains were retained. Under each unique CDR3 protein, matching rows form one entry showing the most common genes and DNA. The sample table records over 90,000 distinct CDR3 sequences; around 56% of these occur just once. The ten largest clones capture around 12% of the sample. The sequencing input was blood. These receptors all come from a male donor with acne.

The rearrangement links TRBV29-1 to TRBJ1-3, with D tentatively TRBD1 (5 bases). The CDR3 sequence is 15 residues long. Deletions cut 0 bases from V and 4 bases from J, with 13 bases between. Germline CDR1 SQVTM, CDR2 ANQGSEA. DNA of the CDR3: TGCAGCGTTGAAGATGTGACAGACAAAGGAAACACCATATATTTT. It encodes CSVEDVTDKGNTIYF.

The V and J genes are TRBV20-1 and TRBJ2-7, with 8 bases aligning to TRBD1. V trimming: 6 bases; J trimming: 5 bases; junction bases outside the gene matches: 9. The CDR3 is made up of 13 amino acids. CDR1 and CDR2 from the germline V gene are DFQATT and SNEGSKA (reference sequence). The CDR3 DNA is TGCAGTGCACGGACAGGGAAACGCAACGAGCAGTACTTC. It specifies CSARTGKRNEQYF.

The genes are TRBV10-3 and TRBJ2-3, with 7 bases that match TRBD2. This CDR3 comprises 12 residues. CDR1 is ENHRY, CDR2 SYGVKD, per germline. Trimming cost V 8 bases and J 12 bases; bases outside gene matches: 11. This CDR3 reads CAIQQKAGQQYF. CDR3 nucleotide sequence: TGTGCCATCCAACAAAAAGCGGGGCAACAGTATTTT.

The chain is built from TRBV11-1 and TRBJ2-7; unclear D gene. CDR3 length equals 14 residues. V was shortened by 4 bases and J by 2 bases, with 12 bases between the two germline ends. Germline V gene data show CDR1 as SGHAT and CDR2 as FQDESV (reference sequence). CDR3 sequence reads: CASSSPGRPYEQYF. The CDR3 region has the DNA TGTGCCAGCAGCTCCCCTGGTCGGCCCTACGAGCAGTACTTC.